A single T cell receptor beta chain is shown here with its context. This entry is derived from a study of blood T cell repertoires in COVID-19. Study-level background: Sample material is recorded as cDNA or gDNA derived from T cells, B-cell-depleted T cells, or PBMCs.

In the authors' methods: Estimates of nucleated cell counts were drawn from the amplification of reference gene primers. Produced via immunoSEQ multiplex PCR; TCRdb's table is partial and in-frame only. That table is the source of V, J and clone size, and D and trimming were worked out from the DNA. Of 300,000 to 350,000 clones listed, almost 90% are singletons. Germline V gives CDR1 SGHVS, CDR2 FQNEAQ. The V segment lost 5 bases and the J segment 4 bases; nucleotides outside the gene matches: 2. The CDR3 runs 13 residues. The source is a woman in her twenties or thirties with COVID-19, enrolled during active disease. Specimen: peripheral blood. V and J are TRBV7-8 and TRBJ1-3; 7 nucleotides agree with TRBD1. For the CDR3, the DNA is TGTGCCAGCAGCAAGGGACAGGGAAACACCATATATTTT. Translation gives CASSKGQGNTIYF.